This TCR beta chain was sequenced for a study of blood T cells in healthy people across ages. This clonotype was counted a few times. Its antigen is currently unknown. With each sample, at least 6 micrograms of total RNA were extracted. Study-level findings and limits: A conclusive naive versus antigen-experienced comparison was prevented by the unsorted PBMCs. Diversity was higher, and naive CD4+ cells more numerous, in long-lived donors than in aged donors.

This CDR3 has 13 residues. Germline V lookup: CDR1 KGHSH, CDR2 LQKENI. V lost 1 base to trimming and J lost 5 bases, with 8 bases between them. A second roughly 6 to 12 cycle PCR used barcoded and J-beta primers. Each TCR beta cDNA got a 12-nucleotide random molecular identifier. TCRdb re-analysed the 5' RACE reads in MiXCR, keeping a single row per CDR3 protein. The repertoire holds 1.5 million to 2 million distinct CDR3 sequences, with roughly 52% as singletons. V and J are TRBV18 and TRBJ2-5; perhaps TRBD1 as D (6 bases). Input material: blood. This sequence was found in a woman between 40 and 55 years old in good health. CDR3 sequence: CASSPRTAETQYF. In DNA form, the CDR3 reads TGTGCCAGCTCACCACGGACAGCGGAGACCCAGTACTTC.